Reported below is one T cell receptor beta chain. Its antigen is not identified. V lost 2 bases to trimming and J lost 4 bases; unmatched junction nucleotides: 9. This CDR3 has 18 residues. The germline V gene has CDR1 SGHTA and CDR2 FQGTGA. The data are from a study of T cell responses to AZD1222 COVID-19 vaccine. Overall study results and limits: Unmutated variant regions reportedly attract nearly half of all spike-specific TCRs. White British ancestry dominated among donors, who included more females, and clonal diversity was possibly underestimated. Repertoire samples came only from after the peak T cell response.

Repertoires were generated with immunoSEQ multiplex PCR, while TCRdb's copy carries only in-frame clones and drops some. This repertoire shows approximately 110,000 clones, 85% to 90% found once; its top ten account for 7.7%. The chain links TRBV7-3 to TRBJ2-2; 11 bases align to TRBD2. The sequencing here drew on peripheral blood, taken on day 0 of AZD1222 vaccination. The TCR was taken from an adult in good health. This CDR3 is CASSLHGSGRAGTGELFF. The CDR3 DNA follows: TGTGCCAGCAGCTTACATGGTAGCGGGAGGGCCGGCACCGGGGAGCTGTTTTTT.